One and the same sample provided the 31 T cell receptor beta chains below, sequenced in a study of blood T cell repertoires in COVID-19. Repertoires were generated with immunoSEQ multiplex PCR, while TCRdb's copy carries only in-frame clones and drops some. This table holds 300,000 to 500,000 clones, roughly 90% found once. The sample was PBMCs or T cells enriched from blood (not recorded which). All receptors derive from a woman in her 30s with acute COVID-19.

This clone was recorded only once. CDR3 sequence: CASSYTGMPLYGYTF. The DNA for the CDR3 is TGTGCCAGCAGTTATACCGGGATGCCTCTCTATGGCTACACCTTC. V is TRBV5-4 and J is TRBJ1-2; D is unresolved. Looked up from germline, CDR1 is SGHNT and CDR2 is YYREEE (reference sequence). V was trimmed by 5 bases and J by 4 bases, leaving 18 bases between them. The CDR3 covers 15 residues.

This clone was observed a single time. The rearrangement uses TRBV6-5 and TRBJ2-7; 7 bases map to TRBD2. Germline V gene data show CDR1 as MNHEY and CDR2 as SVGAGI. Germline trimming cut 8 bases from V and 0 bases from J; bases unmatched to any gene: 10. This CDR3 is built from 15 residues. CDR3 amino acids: CASSTGGISSYEQYF. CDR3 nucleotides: TGTGCCAGCTCCACCGGGGGGATCAGCTCCTACGAGCAGTACTTC.

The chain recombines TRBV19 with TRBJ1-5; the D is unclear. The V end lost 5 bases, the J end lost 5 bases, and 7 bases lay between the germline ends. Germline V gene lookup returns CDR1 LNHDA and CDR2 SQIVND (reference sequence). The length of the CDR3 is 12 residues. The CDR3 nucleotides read TGTGCCAGTAGTGAGGGAGATCAGCCCCAGCATTTT. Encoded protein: CASSEGDQPQHF.

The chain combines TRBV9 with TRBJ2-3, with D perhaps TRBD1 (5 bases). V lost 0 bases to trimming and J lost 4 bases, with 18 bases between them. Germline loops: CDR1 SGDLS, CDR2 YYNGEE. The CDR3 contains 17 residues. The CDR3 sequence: CASSVENWGGWSDTQYF. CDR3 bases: TGTGCCAGCAGCGTAGAGAATTGGGGCGGATGGTCAGATACGCAGTATTTT.

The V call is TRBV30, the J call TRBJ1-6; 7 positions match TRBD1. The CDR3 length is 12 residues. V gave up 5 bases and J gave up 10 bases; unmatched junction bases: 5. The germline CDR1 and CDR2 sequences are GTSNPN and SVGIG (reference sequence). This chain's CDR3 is CAWDRVGSPLHF. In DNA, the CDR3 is TGTGCCTGGGACAGGGTCGGATCACCCCTCCACTTT. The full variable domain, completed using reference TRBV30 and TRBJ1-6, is SQTIHQWPATLVQPVGSPLSLECTVEGTSNPNLYWYRQAAGRGLQLLFYSVGIGQISSEVPQNLSASRPQDRQFILSSKKLLLSDSGFYLCAWDRVGSPLHFGNGTRLTVT.

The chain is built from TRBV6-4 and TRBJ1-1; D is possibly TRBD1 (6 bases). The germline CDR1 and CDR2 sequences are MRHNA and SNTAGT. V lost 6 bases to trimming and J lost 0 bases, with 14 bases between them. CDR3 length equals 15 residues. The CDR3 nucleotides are TGTGCCAGCAGGAAGAGGACAGACATGAACACTGAAGCTTTCTTT. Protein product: CASRKRTDMNTEAFF.

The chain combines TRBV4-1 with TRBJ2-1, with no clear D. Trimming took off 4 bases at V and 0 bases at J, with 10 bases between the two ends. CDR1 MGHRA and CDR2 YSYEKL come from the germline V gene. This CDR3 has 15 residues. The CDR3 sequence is CASSRSLSSYNEQFF. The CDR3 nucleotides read TGCGCCAGCAGCCGTTCTTTGAGCTCCTACAATGAGCAGTTCTTC.

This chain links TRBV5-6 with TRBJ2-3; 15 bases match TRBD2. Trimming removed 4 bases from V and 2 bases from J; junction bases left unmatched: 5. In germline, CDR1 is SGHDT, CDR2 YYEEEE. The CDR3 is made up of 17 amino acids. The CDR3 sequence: CASSTRTSGGATDTQYF. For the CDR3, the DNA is TGTGCCAGCAGCACCAGGACTAGCGGGGGGGCCACAGATACGCAGTATTTT.

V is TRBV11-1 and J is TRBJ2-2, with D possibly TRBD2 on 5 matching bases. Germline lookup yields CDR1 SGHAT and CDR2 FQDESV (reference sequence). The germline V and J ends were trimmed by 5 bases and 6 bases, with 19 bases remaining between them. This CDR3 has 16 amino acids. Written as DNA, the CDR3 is TGTGCCAGCAGCCCTACGGCGGGCGGAACCGCCGGGGAGCTGTTTTTT. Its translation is CASSPTAGGTAGELFF. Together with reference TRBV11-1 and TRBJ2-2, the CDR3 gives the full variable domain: EAEVAQSPRYKITEKSQAVAFWCDPISGHATLYWYRQILGQGPELLVQFQDESVVDDSQLPKDRFSAERLKGVDSTLKIQPAELGDSAMYLCASSPTAGGTAGELFFGEGSRLTVL.

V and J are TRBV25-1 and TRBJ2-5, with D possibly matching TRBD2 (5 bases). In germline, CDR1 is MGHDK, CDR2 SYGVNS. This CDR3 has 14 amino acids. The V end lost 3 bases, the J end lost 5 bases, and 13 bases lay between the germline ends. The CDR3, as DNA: TGTGCCAGCAGTGATCACTGGGCGGGTGAGACCCAGTACTTC. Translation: CASSDHWAGETQYF.

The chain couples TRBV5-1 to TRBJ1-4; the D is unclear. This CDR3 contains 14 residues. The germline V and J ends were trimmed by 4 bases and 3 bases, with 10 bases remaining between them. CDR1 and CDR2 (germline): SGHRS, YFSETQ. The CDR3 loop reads CASSAGDPNEKLFF. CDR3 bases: TGCGCCAGCAGCGCCGGGGATCCTAATGAAAAACTGTTTTTT.

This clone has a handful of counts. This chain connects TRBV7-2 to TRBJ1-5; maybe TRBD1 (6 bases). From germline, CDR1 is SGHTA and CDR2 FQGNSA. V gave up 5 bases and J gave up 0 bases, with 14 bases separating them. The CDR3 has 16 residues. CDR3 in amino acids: CASSAGTPNSNQPQHF. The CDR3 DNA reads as TGTGCCAGCAGCGCCGGGACACCAAATAGCAATCAGCCCCAGCATTTT.

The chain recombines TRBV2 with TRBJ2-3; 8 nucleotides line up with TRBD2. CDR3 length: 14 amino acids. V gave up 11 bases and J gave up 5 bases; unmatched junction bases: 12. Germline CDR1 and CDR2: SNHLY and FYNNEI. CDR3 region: CAAATGGSKDTQYF. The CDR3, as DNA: TGTGCCGCCGCTACGGGGGGGTCAAAAGATACGCAGTATTTT.

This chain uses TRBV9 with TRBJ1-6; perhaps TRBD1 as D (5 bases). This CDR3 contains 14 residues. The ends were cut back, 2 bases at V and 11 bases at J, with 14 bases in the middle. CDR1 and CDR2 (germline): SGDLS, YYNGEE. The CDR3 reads CASSVGGVGPPLHF. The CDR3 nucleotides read TGTGCCAGCAGCGTGGGAGGGGTAGGTCCACCCCTCCACTTT.

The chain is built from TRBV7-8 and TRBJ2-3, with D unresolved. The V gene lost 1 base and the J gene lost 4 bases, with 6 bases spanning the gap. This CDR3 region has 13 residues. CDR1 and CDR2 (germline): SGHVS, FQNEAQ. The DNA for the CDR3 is TGTGCCAGCAGCTTAGACGGTGCAGATACGCAGTATTTT. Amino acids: CASSLDGADTQYF. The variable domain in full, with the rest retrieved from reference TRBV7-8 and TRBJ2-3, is GAGVSQSPRYKVAKRGQDVALRCDPISGHVSLFWYQQALGQGPEFLTYFQNEAQLDKSGLPSDRFFAERPEGSVSTLKIQRTQQEDSAVYLCASSLDGADTQYFGPGTRLTVL.

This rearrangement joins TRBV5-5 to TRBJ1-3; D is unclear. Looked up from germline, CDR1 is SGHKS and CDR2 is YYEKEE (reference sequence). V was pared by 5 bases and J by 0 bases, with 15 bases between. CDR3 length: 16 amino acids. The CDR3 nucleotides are TGTGCCAGCAGTATGGCTTATCGCTCCTCTGGAAACACCATATATTTT. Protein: CASSMAYRSSGNTIYF.

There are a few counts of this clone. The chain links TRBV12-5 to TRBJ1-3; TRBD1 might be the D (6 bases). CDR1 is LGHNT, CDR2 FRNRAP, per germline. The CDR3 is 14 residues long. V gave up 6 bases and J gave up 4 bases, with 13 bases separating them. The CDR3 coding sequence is TGTGCTAGTGGACATCTCACAGGGGGAAACACCATATATTTT. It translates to CASGHLTGGNTIYF.

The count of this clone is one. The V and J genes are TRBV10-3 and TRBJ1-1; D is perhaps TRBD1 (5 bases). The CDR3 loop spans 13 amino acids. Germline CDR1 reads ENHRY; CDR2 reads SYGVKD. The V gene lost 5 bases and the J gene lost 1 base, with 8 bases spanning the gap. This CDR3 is CAISYTGNTEAFF. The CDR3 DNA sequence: TGTGCCATCAGTTATACAGGGAACACTGAAGCTTTCTTT.

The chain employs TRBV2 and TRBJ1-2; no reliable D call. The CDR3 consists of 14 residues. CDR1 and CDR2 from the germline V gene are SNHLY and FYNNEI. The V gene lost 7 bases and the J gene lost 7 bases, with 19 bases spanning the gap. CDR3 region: CASKQGGSTAGYTF. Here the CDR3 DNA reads TGTGCCAGCAAACAAGGAGGGAGTACGGCTGGCTACACCTTC. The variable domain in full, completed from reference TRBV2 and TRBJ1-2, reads EPEVTQTPSHQVTQMGQEVILRCVPISNHLYFYWYRQILGQKVEFLVSFYNNEISEKSEIFDDQFSVERPDGSNFTLKIRSTKLEDSAMYFCASKQGGSTAGYTFGSGTRLTVV.

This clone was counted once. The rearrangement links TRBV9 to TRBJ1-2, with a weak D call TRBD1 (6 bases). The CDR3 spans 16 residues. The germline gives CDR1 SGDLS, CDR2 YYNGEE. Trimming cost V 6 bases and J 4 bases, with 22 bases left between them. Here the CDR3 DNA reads TGTGCCAGCACCTCGGGGGGCGCCGGGCTATCCTATGGCTACACCTTC. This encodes CASTSGGAGLSYGYTF.

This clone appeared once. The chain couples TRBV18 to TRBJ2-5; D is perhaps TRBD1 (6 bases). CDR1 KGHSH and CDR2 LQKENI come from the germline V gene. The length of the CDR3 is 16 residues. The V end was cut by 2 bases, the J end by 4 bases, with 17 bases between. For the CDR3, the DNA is TGTGCCAGCTCACCATCCAACCTTAACAGGGCAGAGACCCAGTACTTC. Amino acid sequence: CASSPSNLNRAETQYF.

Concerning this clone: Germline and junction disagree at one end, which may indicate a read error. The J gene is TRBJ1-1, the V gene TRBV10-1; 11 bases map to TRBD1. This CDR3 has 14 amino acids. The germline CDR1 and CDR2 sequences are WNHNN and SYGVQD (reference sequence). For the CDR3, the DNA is TGCGCCAGCAGCCGGGACAGGGGGAACACTAAAGCTTTCTTT. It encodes CASSRDRGNTKAFF.

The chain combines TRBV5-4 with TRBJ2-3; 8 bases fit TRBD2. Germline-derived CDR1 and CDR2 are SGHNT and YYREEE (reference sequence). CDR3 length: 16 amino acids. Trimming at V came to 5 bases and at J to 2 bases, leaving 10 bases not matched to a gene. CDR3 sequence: CASSRGAGEDTDTQYF. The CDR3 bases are TGTGCCAGCAGTAGGGGAGCGGGGGAGGACACAGATACGCAGTATTTT.

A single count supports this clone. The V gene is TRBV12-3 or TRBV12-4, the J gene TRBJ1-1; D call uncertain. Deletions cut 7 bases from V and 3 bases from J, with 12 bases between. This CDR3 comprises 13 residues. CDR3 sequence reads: CASTLGEYTEAFF. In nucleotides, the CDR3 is TGTGCCAGCACTTTGGGCGAATACACTGAAGCTTTCTTT.

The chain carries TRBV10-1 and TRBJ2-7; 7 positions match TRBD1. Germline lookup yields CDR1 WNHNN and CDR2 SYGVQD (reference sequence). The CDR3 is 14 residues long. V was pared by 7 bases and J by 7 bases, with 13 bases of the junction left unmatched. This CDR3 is CASKGQVSPGEQYF. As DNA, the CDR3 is TGCGCCAGCAAAGGACAGGTATCTCCGGGGGAGCAGTACTTC.

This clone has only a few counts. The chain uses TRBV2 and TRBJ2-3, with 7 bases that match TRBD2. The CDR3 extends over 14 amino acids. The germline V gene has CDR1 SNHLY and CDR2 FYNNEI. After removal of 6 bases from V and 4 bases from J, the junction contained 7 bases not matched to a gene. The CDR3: CASRQRGFPDTQYF. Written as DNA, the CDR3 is TGTGCCAGCAGGCAGCGGGGTTTTCCAGATACGCAGTATTTT.

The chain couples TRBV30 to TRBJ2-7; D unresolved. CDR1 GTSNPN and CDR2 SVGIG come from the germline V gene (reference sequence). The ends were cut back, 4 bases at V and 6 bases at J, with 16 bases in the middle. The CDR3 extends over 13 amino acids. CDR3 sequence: CAWTPVVTGEQYF. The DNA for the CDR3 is TGTGCCTGGACCCCTGTGGTAACGGGCGAGCAGTACTTC.

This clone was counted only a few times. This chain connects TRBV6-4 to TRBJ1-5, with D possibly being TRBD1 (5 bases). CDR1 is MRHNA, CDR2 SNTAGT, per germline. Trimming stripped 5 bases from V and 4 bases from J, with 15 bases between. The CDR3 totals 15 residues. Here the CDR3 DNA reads TGTGCCAGCAGTAGGTTCGGGGGTTCGAATCAGCCCCAGCATTTT. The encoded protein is CASSRFGGSNQPQHF.

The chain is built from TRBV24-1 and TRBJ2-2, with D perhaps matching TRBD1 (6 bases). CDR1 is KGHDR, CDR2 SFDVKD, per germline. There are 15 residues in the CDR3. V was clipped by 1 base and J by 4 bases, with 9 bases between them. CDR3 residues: CATSDLGGSTGELFF. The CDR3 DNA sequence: TGTGCCACCAGTGATTTAGGGGGAAGCACCGGGGAGCTGTTTTTT.

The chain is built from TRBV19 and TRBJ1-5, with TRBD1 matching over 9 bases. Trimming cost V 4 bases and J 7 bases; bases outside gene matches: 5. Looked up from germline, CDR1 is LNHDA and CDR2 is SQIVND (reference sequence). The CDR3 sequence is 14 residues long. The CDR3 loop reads CASSRGQGGQPQHF. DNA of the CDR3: TGTGCCAGTAGTAGGGGACAGGGAGGACAGCCCCAGCATTTT.

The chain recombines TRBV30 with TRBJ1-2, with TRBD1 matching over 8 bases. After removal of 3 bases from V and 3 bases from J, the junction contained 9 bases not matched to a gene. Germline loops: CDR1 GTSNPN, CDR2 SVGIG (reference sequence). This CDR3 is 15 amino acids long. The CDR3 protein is CAWSRTGGEDYGYTF. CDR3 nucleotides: TGTGCCTGGAGCCGAACAGGGGGTGAGGACTATGGCTACACCTTC.